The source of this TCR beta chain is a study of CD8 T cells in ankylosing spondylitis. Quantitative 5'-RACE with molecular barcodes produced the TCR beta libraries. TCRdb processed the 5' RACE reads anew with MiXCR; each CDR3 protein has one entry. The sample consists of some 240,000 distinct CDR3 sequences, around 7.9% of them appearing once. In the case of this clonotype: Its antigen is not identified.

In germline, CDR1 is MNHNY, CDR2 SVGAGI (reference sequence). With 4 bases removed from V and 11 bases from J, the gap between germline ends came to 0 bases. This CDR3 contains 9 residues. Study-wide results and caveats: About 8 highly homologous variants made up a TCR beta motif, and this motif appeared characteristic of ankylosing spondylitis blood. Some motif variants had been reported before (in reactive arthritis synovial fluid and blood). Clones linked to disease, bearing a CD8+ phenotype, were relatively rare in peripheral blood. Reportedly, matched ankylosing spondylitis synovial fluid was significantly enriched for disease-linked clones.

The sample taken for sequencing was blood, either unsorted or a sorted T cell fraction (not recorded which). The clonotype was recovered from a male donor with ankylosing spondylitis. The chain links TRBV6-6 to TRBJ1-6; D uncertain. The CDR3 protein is CASSSPLHF. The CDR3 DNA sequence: TGTGCCAGCAGTTCACCCCTCCACTTT.